Described below is a single T cell receptor beta chain sequence and its context. Its antigen is unknown. This record comes from a study of cytomegalovirus exposure and HLA in healthy donors. At the level of the study: Among the roughly 400 genotyped donors, approximately 80% were placed in the Caucasian-associated ancestry cluster. Study conclusions and caveats: Rarity marked most TCR sequences, yet some public TCRs occurred in many donors.

This CDR3 spans 15 amino acids. CDR1 is MNHEY and CDR2 is SMNVEV in the germline V gene (reference sequence). V lost 5 bases, J lost 4 bases, and 14 bases lay in between. Amplification used 60 Vbeta primers and 13 Jbeta primers. Sequencing used immunoSEQ multiplex PCR; TCRdb keeps in-frame clones, though not all of them. The sample lists over 100,000 clones, under 85% occurring once. Material for sequencing was PBMCs. This clonotype originated in a male donor in good health and CMV-seropositive. The genes are TRBV27 and TRBJ2-2; D ambiguous. CDR3 sequence reads: CASSPNLWSTGELFF. CDR3 sequence (DNA): TGTGCCAGCAGTCCGAACCTTTGGAGCACCGGGGAGCTGTTTTTT.